A selection of T cell receptor beta chains follows, all from one sample in a study of T-cell reconstitution after alpha-beta-depleted transplantation in children. TCRdb fed the PCR reads into MiXCR, producing one record per CDR3 protein. The sample includes fewer than 350,000 distinct CDR3 sequences, 11% seen only once; the top ten take around a quarter. This specimen was peripheral blood, taken 180 days after TCRalphabeta/CD19-depleted stem cell transplant. Source of these receptors: a male patient under 10 years old who had a stem cell transplant for chronic granulomatous disease, so the T cells may come from the graft donor. CDR3s include the opening cysteine and the closing phenylalanine or tryptophan. D genes are given only for firm matches. Rows may omit the clone size; those that give it use once, few, many or a size class.

>-|TRBV20-1|-|TRBJ2-2
TGCAGTGCTAGAGGGCAGGGAAGAGGAGGGGAGCTGTTTTTT
CSARGQGRGGELFF
>-|TRBV5-1|many|TRBJ2-1
TGCGCCAGCAGCTTGATGGGCAGCTACAATGAGCAGTTCTTC
CASSLMGSYNEQFF
>TRBD1|TRBV7-2|many|TRBJ2-6
TGTGCCAGCAGCTTTCCCAGGGGGTCTGGGGCCAACGTCCTGACTTTC
CASSFPRGSGANVLTF
>-|TRBV20-1|many|TRBJ1-3
TGCAGTGCGCCCTTCCAAGGAAACACCATATATTTT
CSAPFQGNTIYF
>-|TRBV29-1|many|TRBJ1-2
TGCAGCGTTGCTGAAAGGTCAGGCTATGGCTACACCTTC
CSVAERSGYGYTF
>-|TRBV9|many|TRBJ2-3
TGTGCCAGCAGCGTCGGTCCTAGCACAGATACGCAGTATTTT
CASSVGPSTDTQYF
>TRBD2|TRBV12-3/TRBV12-4|many|TRBJ2-3
TGTGCCAGCAGTTCATGGGGGACTAGCGGGGCACCCGATACGCAGTATTTT
CASSSWGTSGAPDTQYF
>TRBD2|TRBV4-3|many|TRBJ2-1
TGCGCCAGCAGCCAATCACTAGCGCGATCATACAATGAGCAGTTCTTC
CASSQSLARSYNEQFF
>TRBD2|TRBV4-1|-|TRBJ2-1
TGCGCCAGCAGCCGGCTAGCGGTAACCTACAATGAGCAGTTCTTC
CASSRLAVTYNEQFF
>TRBD2|TRBV4-2|many|TRBJ2-1
TGTGCCAGCTCCCCTAGCGGGATTGGGAATGAGCAGTTCTTC
CASSPSGIGNEQFF
>-|TRBV10-1|many|TRBJ2-2
TGCGCCAGCAGCGGGCCGGGCACCGGGGAGCTGTTTTTT
CASSGPGTGELFF
>-|TRBV28|few|TRBJ2-1
TGTGCCAGCTTTGGGGGCAATGAGCAGTTCTTC
CASFGGNEQFF
>TRBD2|TRBV28|-|TRBJ2-5
TGTGCCAGCAGACCCCCAGCGGGAGATGGCGCCCAGTACTTC
CASRPPAGDGAQYF
>-|TRBV5-6|-|TRBJ1-3
TGTGCCAGCAGTCGACCGGGACTGCCCTCTGGAAACACCATATATTTT
CASSRPGLPSGNTIYF
>-|TRBV7-9|many|TRBJ1-2
TGTGCCAGCAGCTTTCCGGACACCCGCTATGGCTACACCTTC
CASSFPDTRYGYTF
>-|TRBV4-3|many|TRBJ2-4
TGCGCCAGCAGCCAGGACAGACTAGCCAAAAACATTCAGTACTTC
CASSQDRLAKNIQYF